The clone carrying this T cell receptor (beta chain) was found many times. The antigen is unknown. This specimen belongs to a study of regulatory T cells in long-lasting Graves disease. Findings of the study overall: Newly diagnosed Graves' patients exceeded persistent ones in TCR diversity.

Stated time point: newly diagnosed GD, antithyroid drugs for less than 3 months. Isolated PBMC RNA provided the starting material for the TCR library. Diagnosis followed American Thyroid Association guidelines for Graves' disease. The V and J ends lost 3 bases and 6 bases respectively, with 6 bases between them. Germline V CDR1 and CDR2: MDHEN, SYDVKM. The CDR3 runs 13 residues. CDR3-region Arm-PCR and iRepertoire HTBI primers produced the TCR beta libraries. MiXCR was run by TCRdb on the multiplex PCR reads, yielding one entry per CDR3 protein. Found here are hundreds of thousands of distinct CDR3 sequences, roughly 15% of them singletons; the top ten hold about 20%. This same sample was also part of a study on T cells in Graves' hyperthyroidism and ophthalmopathy. That report notes: Ophthalmopathy stood apart from stable hyperthyroidism in a 13 V-J model.

The sample was peripheral blood mononuclear cells (PBMCs), taken at new diagnosis, from a patient treated with antithyroid drugs. The sequence was collected from a woman in her twenties or thirties with Graves disease. The V gene is TRBV28, the J gene TRBJ1-6; the D is unclear. The CDR3 protein is CASSLPSNSPLHF. CDR3 coding DNA: TGTGCCAGCAGTTTGCCTTCTAATTCACCCCTCCACTTT.